The clone carrying this TCR beta chain was observed a handful of times. The target antigen is unknown. The authors used template switching to add a universal primer site and gave cDNA unique molecular identifiers. One entry per CDR3 protein results from TCRdb running MiXCR on the 5' RACE reads. Among under 300,000 distinct CDR3 sequences listed, more than 12% were seen once. The sample belongs to a study of identical twins. Germline CDR1 reads MNHEY; CDR2 reads SMNVEV (reference sequence). The CDR3 runs 14 residues. V lost 2 bases and J lost 8, with 15 bases in between. Study outcomes and limitations: Where out-of-frame alpha sequences were twin-shared, they showed excess low generation probability. Memory repertoires lacked the insertion deficit that abundant cord blood beta clonotypes showed.

This TCR derives from a woman aged 18-29 years in good health. The chain joins TRBV27 to TRBJ1-1, with D tentatively TRBD1 (5 bases). Sequencing was carried out using memory (CD45RO+) T cells sorted from blood. The CDR3 region is CASSLGNRRGEAFF. The CDR3 nucleotides read TGTGCCAGCAGTTTAGGGAACAGAAGGGGCGAAGCTTTCTTT.